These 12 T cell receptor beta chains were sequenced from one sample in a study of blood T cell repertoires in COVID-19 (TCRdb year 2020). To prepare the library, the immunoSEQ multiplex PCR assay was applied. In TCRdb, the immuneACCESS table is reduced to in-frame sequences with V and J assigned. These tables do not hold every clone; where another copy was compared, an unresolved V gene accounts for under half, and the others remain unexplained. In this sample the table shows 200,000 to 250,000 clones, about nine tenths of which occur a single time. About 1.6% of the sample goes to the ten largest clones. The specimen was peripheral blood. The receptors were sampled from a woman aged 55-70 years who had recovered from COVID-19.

CDR3 amino acids: CATSRDRVEGQGGKTQYF. In DNA, the CDR3 is TGTGCCACCAGCAGAGATAGGGTAGAGGGACAGGGGGGAAAGACCCAGTACTTC. This chain links TRBV15 with TRBJ2-5, with 11 bases aligning to TRBD1. Trimming cost V 0 bases and J 6 bases; bases outside gene matches: 12. This CDR3 has 18 residues. Germline V gives CDR1 LNHNV, CDR2 YYDKDF (reference sequence).

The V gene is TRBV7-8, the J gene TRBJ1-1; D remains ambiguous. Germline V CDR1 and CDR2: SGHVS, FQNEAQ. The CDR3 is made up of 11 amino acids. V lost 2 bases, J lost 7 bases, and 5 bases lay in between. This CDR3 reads CASSLFFEAFF. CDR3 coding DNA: TGTGCCAGCAGCTTATTCTTTGAAGCTTTCTTT.

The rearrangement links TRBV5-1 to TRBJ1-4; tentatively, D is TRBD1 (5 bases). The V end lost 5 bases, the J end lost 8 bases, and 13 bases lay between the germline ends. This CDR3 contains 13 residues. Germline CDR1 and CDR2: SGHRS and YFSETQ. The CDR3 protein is CASRPDTGEKLFF. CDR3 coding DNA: TGCGCCAGCAGACCTGACACAGGCGAAAAACTGTTTTTT.

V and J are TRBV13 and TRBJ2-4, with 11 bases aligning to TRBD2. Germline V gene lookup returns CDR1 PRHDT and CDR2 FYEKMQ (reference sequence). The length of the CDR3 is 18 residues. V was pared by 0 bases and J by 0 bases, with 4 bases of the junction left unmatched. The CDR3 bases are TGTGCCAGCAGCTTAGGGCTAGCGGGGGGACTAGCCAAAAACATTCAGTACTTC. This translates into CASSLGLAGGLAKNIQYF. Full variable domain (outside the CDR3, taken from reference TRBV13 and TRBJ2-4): AAGVIQSPRHLIKEKRETATLKCYPIPRHDTVYWYQQGPGQDPQFLISFYEKMQSDKGSIPDRFSAQQFSDYHSELNMSSLELGDSALYFCASSLGLAGGLAKNIQYFGAGTRLSVL.

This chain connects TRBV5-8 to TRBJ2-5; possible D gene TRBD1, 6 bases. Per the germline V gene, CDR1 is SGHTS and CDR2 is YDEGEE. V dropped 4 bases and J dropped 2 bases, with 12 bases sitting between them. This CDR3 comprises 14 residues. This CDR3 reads CASSTPGQQETQYF. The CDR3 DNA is TGTGCCAGCAGCACGCCGGGACAACAAGAGACCCAGTACTTC.

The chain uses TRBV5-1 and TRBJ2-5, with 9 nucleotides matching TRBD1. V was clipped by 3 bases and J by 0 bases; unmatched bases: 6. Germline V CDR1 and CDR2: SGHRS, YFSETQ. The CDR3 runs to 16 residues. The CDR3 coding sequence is TGCGCCAGCAGCTCCCGGACAGGGGTGTACCAAGAGACCCAGTACTTC. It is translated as CASSSRTGVYQETQYF.

DNA of the CDR3: TGTGCCAGCAGTTGGACGGGAGAGGCCAGGATAGAAGCTTTCTTT. Translating it yields CASSWTGEARIEAFF. The genes are TRBV6-2 or TRBV6-3 and TRBJ1-1; the D is unclear. The V end was cut by 4 bases, the J end by 8 bases, with 20 bases between. The CDR3 extends over 15 amino acids. Germline V gene data show CDR1 as MNHEY and CDR2 as SVGEGT.

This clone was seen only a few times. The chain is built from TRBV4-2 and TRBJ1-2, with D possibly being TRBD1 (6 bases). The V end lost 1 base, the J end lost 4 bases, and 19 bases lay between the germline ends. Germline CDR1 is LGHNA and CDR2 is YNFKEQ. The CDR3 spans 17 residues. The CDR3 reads CASSQARGAGTSYGYTF. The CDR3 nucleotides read TGTGCCAGCAGCCAAGCGCGAGGGGCAGGGACATCCTATGGCTACACCTTC.

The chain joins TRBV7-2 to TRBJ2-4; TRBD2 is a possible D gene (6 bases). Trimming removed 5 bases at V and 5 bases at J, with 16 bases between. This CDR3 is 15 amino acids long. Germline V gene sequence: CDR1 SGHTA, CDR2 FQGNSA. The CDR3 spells CASSTLRGGENIQYF. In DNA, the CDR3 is TGTGCCAGCAGCACATTAAGGGGCGGGGAAAACATTCAGTACTTC.

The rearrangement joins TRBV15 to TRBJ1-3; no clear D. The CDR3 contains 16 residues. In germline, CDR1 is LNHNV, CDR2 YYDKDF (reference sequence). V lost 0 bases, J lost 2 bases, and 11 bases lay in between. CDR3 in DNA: TGTGCCACCAGCAGAGATCCGGGGATAGCTGGAAACACCATATATTTT. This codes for CATSRDPGIAGNTIYF.

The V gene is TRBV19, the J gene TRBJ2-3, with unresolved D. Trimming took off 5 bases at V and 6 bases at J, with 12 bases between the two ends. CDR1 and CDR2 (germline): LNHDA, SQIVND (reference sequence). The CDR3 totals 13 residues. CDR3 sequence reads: CASSPRGVDTQYF. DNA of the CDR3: TGTGCCAGTAGTCCGCGAGGTGTGGATACGCAGTATTTT. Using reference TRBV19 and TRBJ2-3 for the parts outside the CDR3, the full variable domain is DGGITQSPKYLFRKEGQNVTLSCEQNLNHDAMYWYRQDPGQGLRLIYYSQIVNDFQKGDIAEGYSVSREKKESFPLTVTSAQKNPTAFYLCASSPRGVDTQYFGPGTRLTVL.

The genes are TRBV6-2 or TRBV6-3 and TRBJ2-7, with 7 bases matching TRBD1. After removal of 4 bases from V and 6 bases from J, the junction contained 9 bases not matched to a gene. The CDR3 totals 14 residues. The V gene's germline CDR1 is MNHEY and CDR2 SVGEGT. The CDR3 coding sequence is TGTGCCAGCAGTTCCGCCGGACAGGTTGGCGAGCAGTACTTC. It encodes CASSSAGQVGEQYF.